The present T cell receptor (beta chain) was sequenced within a study of T cells after yellow fever vaccination. Each CDR3 protein gets one entry after TCRdb re-called the 5' RACE reads with MiXCR. This sample yields a few hundred thousand distinct CDR3 sequences, of which about a sixth are seen a single time; approximately 15% belongs to the top ten. Regarding this clonotype: Its cognate antigen is unknown.

Notes on the study in general: It was a weaker secondary response, yet one that peaked faster, at day 5 versus 15. Primary-vaccination clones mostly resurfaced post-booster (nearly 97% CD4, more than 80% CD8).

This CDR3 has 15 amino acids. Germline V lookup: CDR1 KGHSH, CDR2 LQKENI. Trimming cost V 5 bases and J 0 bases, with 12 bases left between them. Source: PBMCs, taken about 5 days after the first yellow fever vaccination. This chain links TRBV18 with TRBJ2-3, with a weak D call TRBD1 (6 bases). The source of this sequence is a man aged 18 to 30 who received the YFV17D yellow fever vaccine. In DNA form, the CDR3 reads TGTGCCAGCTCAGCGGACAGCTCTAGCACAGATACGCAGTATTTT. Its protein is CASSADSSSTDTQYF. The entire variable domain, with the rest obtained from reference TRBV18 and TRBJ2-3, is as follows: NAGVMQNPRHLVRRRGQEARLRCSPMKGHSHVYWYRQLPEEGLKFMVYLQKENIIDESGMPKERFSAEFPKEGPSILRIQQVVRGDSAAYFCASSADSSSTDTQYFGPGTRLTVL.